The clone carrying this T cell receptor beta chain was detected ten times or more. This specimen belongs to a study of identical twins. With template switching, a universal primer site was added, and the cDNA carried unique molecular identifiers. TCRdb analysed the 5' RACE reads with MiXCR anew, one entry per CDR3 protein. The profile shows 200,000 to 250,000 distinct CDR3 sequences, around 6.9% of them singletons. Healthy Caucasians were all of the donors. These same data were also listed under a study on yellow fever vaccine responses in identical twins.

The sample was memory (CD45RO+) T cells sorted from blood. The TCR comes from a young woman in good health.

CDR3: CASSSPGQGNQPQHF. In nucleotides, the CDR3 is TGTGCCAGCAGTTCGCCCGGACAGGGGAATCAGCCCCAGCATTTT. This chain joins TRBV6-5 and TRBJ1-5; TRBD1 matches 9 bases. This CDR3 is built from 15 residues. V dropped 4 bases and J dropped 4; count of bases not matched to a gene: 5. Germline CDR1 MNHEY, CDR2 SVGAGI.